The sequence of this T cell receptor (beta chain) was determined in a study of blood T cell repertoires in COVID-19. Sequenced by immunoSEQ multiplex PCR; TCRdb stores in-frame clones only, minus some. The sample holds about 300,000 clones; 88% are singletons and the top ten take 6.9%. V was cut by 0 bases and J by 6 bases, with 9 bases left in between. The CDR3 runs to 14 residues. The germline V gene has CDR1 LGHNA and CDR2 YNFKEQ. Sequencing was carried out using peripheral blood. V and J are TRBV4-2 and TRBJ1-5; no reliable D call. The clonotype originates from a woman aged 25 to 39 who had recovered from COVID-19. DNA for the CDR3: TGTGCCAGCAGCCAAGATCGTGGAGGTCAGCCCCAGCATTTT. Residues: CASSQDRGGQPQHF.